This T cell receptor (beta chain) was retrieved from a study of T cells in Graves' hyperthyroidism and ophthalmopathy. The investigators amplified TCR beta CDR3 regions from RNA transcripts. The HTBI set primed first-round TCR CDR3 RT-PCR. TCRdb reanalysed the multiplex PCR reads using MiXCR and keeps one entry per CDR3 protein. The data hold 530,000 or so distinct CDR3 sequences, with around a quarter observed a single time. Study-wide results and caveats: Most thyroid clonotypes that were expanded above 0.001 also turned up in blood.

At least ten counts were recorded for this clonotype. The antigen remains unidentified. The germline V gene encodes CDR1 SGHVS and CDR2 FQNEAQ. This CDR3 has 15 residues. V lost 3 bases, J lost 4 bases, and 15 bases lay in between. The V call is TRBV7-8, the J call TRBJ1-2; D unclear. This TCR derives from a woman in her twenties or thirties with Graves' ophthalmopathy. Source material: blood. CDR3 bases: TGTGCCAGCAGCTTTAAGCCTTTTGCAAGCTATGGCTACACCTTC. Translation gives CASSFKPFASYGYTF.